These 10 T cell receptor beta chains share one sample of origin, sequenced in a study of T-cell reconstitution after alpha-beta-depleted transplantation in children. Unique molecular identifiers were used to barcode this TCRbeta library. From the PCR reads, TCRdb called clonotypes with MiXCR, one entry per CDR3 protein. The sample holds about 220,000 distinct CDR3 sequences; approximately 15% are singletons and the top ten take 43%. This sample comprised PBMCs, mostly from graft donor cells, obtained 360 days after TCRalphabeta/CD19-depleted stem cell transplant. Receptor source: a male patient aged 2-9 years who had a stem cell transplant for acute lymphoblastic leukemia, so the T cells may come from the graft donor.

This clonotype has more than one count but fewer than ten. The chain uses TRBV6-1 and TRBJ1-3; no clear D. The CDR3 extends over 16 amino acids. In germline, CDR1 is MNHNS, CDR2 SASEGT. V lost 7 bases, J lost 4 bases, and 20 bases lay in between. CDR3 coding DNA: TGTGCCAGCACCGGGAACACCCATGGGTTCGGAAACACCATATATTTT. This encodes CASTGNTHGFGNTIYF.

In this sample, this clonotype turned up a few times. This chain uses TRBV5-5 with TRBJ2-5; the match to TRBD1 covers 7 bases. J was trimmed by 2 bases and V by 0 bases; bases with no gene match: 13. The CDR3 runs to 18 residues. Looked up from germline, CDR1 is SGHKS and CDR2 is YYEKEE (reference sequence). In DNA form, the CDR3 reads TGTGCCAGCAGCTTGGGACAGGGAAGGGCCCCCGGGCAAGAGACCCAGTACTTC. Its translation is CASSLGQGRAPGQETQYF.

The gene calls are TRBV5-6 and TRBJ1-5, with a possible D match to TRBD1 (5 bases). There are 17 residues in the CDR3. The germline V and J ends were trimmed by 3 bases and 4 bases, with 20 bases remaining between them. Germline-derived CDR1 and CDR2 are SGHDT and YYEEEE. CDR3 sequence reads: CASSWRAGLYPNQPQHF. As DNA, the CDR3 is TGTGCCAGCAGCTGGCGGGCAGGGCTTTACCCTAATCAGCCCCAGCATTTT.

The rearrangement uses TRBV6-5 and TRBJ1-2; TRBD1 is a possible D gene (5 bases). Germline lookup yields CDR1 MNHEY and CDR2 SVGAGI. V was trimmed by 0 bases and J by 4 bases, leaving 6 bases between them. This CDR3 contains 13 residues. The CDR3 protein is CASSYSQVYGYTF. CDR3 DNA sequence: TGTGCCAGCAGTTACTCACAGGTCTATGGCTACACCTTC.

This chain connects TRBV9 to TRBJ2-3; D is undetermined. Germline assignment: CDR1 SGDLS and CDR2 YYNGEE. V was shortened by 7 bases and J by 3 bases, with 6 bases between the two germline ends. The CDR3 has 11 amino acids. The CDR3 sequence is CASGPTDTQYF. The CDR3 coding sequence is TGTGCCAGCGGTCCAACAGATACGCAGTATTTT. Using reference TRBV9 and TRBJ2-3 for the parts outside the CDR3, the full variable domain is DSGVTQTPKHLITATGQRVTLRCSPRSGDLSVYWYQQSLDQGLQFLIQYYNGEERAKGNILERFSAQQFPDLHSELNLSSLELGDSALYFCASGPTDTQYFGPGTRLTVL.

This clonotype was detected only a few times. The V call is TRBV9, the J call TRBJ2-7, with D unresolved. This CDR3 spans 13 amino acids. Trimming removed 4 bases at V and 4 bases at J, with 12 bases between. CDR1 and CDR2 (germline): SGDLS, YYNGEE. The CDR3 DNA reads TGTGCCAGCAGCCCCACACCCCGGTACGAGCAGTACTTC. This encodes CASSPTPRYEQYF.

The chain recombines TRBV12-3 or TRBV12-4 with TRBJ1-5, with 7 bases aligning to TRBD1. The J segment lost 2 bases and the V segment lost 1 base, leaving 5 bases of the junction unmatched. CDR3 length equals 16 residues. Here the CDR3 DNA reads TGTGCCAGCAGTTTAGTAGGAGGGGGCGGCAATCAGCCCCAGCATTTT. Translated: CASSLVGGGGNQPQHF.

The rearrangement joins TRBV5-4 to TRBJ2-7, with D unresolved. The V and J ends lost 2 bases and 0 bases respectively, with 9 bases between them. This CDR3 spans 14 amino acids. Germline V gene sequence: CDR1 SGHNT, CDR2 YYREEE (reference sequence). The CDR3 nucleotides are TGTGCCAGCAGCTTCCGGCTCCTCTCCTACGAGCAGTACTTC. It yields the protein CASSFRLLSYEQYF.

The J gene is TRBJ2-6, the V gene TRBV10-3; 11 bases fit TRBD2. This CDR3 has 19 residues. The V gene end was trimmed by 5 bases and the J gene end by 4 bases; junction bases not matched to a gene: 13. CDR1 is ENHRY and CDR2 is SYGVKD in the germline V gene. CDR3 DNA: TGTGCCATCAGTAAAGGACTAGCGGGCGGTTCTGAGGGGGCCAACGTCCTGACTTTC. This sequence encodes CAISKGLAGGSEGANVLTF.

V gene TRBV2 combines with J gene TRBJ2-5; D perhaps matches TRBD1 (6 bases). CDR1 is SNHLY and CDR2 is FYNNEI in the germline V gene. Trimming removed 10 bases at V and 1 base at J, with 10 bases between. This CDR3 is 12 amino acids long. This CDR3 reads CATLDSQETQYF. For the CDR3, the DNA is TGTGCCACCTTGGACAGCCAAGAGACCCAGTACTTC.